Each of the 13 T cell receptor beta chains below was sequenced from the same sample in a study of tumor-infiltrating lymphocytes in localized non-small cell lung cancer (dated by TCRdb to about 2021). Library preparation employed the immunoSEQ multiplex PCR assay. Here the immuneACCESS table is served through TCRdb, limited to in-frame sequences with V and J called. Missing clones are a known gap in these copies; in checked studies unresolved V genes cover under half, and the rest lacks a known reason. This sample comprises some 8,700 clones, 70% to 85% of them detected only once. The ten top clones hold 4.5% to 7% of the sample. Sequenced sample: uninvolved lung tissue not adjacent to the tumor. The receptors stem from a human donor with non-small cell lung cancer.

The J gene is TRBJ2-7, the V gene TRBV6-1; a possible D gene is TRBD1 (6 bases). Germline-derived CDR1 and CDR2 are MNHNS and SASEGT. The CDR3 covers 14 residues. Trimming pared 8 bases from V and 5 bases from J, leaving 19 bases between. CDR3 amino acids: CASGEQGRSDEQYF. CDR3 DNA: TGTGCCAGCGGGGAGCAGGGGCGCAGCGACGAGCAGTACTTC.

CDR3 DNA sequence: TGTGCCAGCAGTTTAAAGACTCGGACTACTGGGGCCAACGTCCTGACTTTC. Its translation is CASSLKTRTTGANVLTF. The J gene is TRBJ2-6, the V gene TRBV27; D is perhaps TRBD2 (6 bases). There are 17 residues in the CDR3. Trimming cost V 2 bases and J 2 bases, with 13 bases left between them. CDR1 MNHEY and CDR2 SMNVEV come from the germline V gene (reference sequence).

The V gene is TRBV28, the J gene TRBJ2-1, with TRBD2 identical over 10 bases. Germline CDR1 MDHEN, CDR2 SYDVKM. With 2 bases clipped from V and 4 bases from J, the junction kept 5 bases outside the gene matches. This CDR3 contains 16 residues. The CDR3 loop is CASSLQASGSYNEQFF. The CDR3 DNA follows: TGTGCCAGCAGTTTACAGGCTAGCGGGAGTTACAATGAGCAGTTCTTC.

The chain employs TRBV7-2 and TRBJ1-5; a possible D gene is TRBD1 (5 bases). Trimming shortened V by 1 base and J by 6 bases, and 10 bases separated the two germline ends. CDR1 and CDR2 (germline): SGHTA, FQGNSA. The CDR3 sequence is 14 residues long. The CDR3: CASSLGGAVQPQHF. CDR3 DNA: TGTGCCAGCAGCTTAGGGGGCGCGGTTCAGCCCCAGCATTTT.

The chain joins TRBV7-8 to TRBJ1-5, with D perhaps TRBD1 (5 bases). From germline, CDR1 is SGHVS and CDR2 FQNEAQ. The V end was cut by 5 bases, the J end by 0 bases, with 20 bases between. The CDR3 is made up of 18 amino acids. Written as DNA, the CDR3 is TGTGCCAGCAGCGCAACCCCCCCCCGGGACGGTAGCAATCAGCCCCAGCATTTT. Translated: CASSATPPRDGSNQPQHF.

The chain couples TRBV27 to TRBJ1-5, with 8 bases identical to TRBD1. J lost 2 bases, V lost 6 bases, and 9 bases had no gene match. Germline V gene lookup returns CDR1 MNHEY and CDR2 SMNVEV (reference sequence). The CDR3 totals 16 residues. CDR3 amino acids: CASRKIGQGGNQPQHF. In DNA, the CDR3 is TGTGCCAGCAGAAAAATAGGACAGGGAGGCAATCAGCCCCAGCATTTT.

The genes are TRBV30 and TRBJ1-4, with D perhaps matching TRBD1 (6 bases). The CDR3 covers 15 residues. V lost 0 bases and J lost 7, with 15 bases in between. Germline CDR1 and CDR2: GTSNPN and SVGIG (reference sequence). CDR3 sequence reads: CAWSVGGGGGEKLFF. The CDR3 nucleotides are TGTGCCTGGAGTGTAGGGGGAGGAGGAGGTGAAAAACTGTTTTTT. Full variable domain (missing parts from reference TRBV30 and TRBJ1-4): SQTIHQWPATLVQPVGSPLSLECTVEGTSNPNLYWYRQAAGRGLQLLFYSVGIGQISSEVPQNLSASRPQDRQFILSSKKLLLSDSGFYLCAWSVGGGGGEKLFFGSGTQLSVL.

The chain uses TRBV15 and TRBJ1-4; no clear D gene. The CDR3 totals 12 residues. The V gene lost 5 bases and the J gene lost 8 bases, with 9 bases spanning the gap. Germline values: CDR1 LNHNV, CDR2 YYDKDF (reference sequence). In nucleotides, the CDR3 is TGTGCCACCAGCGATGGTGGCGAAAAACTGTTTTTT. Encoded protein: CATSDGGEKLFF.

The chain combines TRBV28 with TRBJ1-4; a weak D match, TRBD1 (6 bases). Germline V gene sequence: CDR1 MDHEN, CDR2 SYDVKM. The CDR3 is 14 amino acids. The V and J ends lost 5 bases and 4 bases respectively, with 11 bases between them. The CDR3 DNA reads as TGTGCCAGCAGTCTCCAGGGGAATAATGAAAAACTGTTTTTT. Amino acids: CASSLQGNNEKLFF.

The chain has TRBV6-1 and TRBJ2-3; D is unresolved. Germline CDR1 and CDR2: MNHNS and SASEGT. V was pared by 2 bases and J by 7 bases, with 4 bases between. The CDR3 runs to 11 residues. This chain's CDR3 is CASSESNTQYF. As DNA, the CDR3 is TGTGCCAGCAGTGAAAGTAATACGCAGTATTTT.

The rearrangement links TRBV7-9 to TRBJ2-1; 7 bases are shared with TRBD1. This CDR3 has 14 amino acids. CDR1 is SEHNR and CDR2 is FQNEAQ in the germline V gene (reference sequence). Germline trimming cut 1 base from V and 8 bases from J; bases unmatched to any gene: 5. CDR3 nucleotides: TGTGCCAGCAGCTTAGGACAGGGTCTTGATGAGCAGTTCTTC. Residues: CASSLGQGLDEQFF.

Notes on this clone: Distinct nucleotide sequences in the sample also encode this CDR3. The chain recombines TRBV5-6 with TRBJ2-7; D is unresolved. V was clipped by 2 bases and J by 4 bases, with 4 bases between them. CDR3 length: 11 amino acids. The germline V gene has CDR1 SGHDT and CDR2 YYEEEE. The CDR3 region is CASSLGYEQYF. CDR3 in DNA: TGTGCCAGCAGCTTAGGGTACGAGCAGTACTTC.

The V call is TRBV28, the J call TRBJ2-7; maybe TRBD1 (6 bases). This CDR3 has 13 amino acids. The germline V gene has CDR1 MDHEN and CDR2 SYDVKM. The V and J ends lost 8 bases and 3 bases respectively, with 14 bases between them. This chain's CDR3 is CASGQGIRYEQYF. The CDR3 region has the DNA TGTGCCAGCGGCCAGGGGATACGCTACGAGCAGTACTTC.